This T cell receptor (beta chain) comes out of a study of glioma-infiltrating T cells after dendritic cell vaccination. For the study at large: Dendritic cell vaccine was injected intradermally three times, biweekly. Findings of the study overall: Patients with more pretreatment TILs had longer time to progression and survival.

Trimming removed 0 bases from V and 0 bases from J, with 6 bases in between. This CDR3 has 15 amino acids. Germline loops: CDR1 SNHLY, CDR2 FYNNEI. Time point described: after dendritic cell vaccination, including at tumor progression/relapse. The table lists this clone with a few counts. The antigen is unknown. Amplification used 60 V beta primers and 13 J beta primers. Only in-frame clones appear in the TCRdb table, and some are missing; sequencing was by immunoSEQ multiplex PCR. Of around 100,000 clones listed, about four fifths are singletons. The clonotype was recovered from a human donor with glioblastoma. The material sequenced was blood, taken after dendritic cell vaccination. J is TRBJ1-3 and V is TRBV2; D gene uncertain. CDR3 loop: CASSEAVRSGNTIYF. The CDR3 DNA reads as TGTGCCAGCAGTGAAGCGGTGCGCTCTGGAAACACCATATATTTT.